The source of this TCR beta chain is a study of shared T cell receptors in the human thymus. Sequencing was performed with immunoSEQ multiplex PCR; in TCRdb, only in-frame clones are kept and a portion is missing. This sample has some 700,000 clones, with approximately 87% found just once. Germline CDR1 MNHEY, CDR2 SMNVEV (reference sequence). V was pared by 4 bases and J by 9 bases, with 22 bases between. This CDR3 spans 17 amino acids. The same data also contributed to another study, on human thymus T cells. That work contributes: Donation was from healthy Finnish infants who were having corrective surgery that addressed congenital heart defects. Resections were taken during corrective heart surgery, and the thymus tissue came from these. Within thymic and blood repertoires, V and J gene usage appeared to be biased. Highly overlapping thymic repertoires among unrelated individuals were reported in related research.

This receptor was taken from a boy under two years old with a congenital heart defect. The chain is built from TRBV27 and TRBJ1-6; perhaps TRBD1 as D (5 bases). Sequencing was carried out using thymocytes. The CDR3 is CASSSPLVKGVGSPLHF. CDR3 DNA: TGTGCCAGCAGTTCCCCCCTAGTTAAAGGGGTCGGTTCACCCCTCCACTTT.